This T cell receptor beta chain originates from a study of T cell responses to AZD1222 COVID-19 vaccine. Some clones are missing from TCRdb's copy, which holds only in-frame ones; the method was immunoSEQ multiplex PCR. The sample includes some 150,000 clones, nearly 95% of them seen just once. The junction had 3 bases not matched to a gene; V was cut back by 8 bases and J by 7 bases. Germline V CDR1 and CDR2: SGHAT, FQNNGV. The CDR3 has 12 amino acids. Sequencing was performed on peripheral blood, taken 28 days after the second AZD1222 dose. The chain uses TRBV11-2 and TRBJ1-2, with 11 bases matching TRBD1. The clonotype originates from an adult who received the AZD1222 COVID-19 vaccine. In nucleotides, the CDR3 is TGTGCCAGCGGACAGGGGGCGGTTGGCTACACCTTC. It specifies CASGQGAVGYTF.